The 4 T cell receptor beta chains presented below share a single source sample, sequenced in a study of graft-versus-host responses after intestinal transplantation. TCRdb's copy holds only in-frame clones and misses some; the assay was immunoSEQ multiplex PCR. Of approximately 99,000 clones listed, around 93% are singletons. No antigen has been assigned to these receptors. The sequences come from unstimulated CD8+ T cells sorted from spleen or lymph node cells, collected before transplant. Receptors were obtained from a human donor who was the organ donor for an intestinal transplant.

CDR3 nucleotides: TGTGCCACCAGCAGAGATTCAGGGGGCGCCGTCTATGGCTACACCTTC. Translated, it gives CATSRDSGGAVYGYTF. The rearrangement joins TRBV15 to TRBJ1-2; TRBD1 matches 8 bases. The germline V gene has CDR1 LNHNV and CDR2 YYDKDF (reference sequence). J lost 4 bases, V lost 0 bases, and 7 bases had no gene match. CDR3 length: 16 amino acids.

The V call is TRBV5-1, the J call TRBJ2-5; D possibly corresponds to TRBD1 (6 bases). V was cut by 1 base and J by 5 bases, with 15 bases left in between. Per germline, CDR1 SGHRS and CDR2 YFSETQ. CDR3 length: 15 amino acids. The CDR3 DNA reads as TGCGCCAGCAGCTTGAGTCAGGGGATGAGGGAGACCCAGTACTTC. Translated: CASSLSQGMRETQYF.

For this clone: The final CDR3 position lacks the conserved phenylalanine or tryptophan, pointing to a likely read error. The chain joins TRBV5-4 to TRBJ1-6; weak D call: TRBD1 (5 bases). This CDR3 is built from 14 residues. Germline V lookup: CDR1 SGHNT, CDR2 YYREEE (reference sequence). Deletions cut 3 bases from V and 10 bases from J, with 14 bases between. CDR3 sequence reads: CASSYGGGSSPLHL. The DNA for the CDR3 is TGTGCCAGCAGCTACGGCGGGGGAAGCTCACCCCTCCACCTT.

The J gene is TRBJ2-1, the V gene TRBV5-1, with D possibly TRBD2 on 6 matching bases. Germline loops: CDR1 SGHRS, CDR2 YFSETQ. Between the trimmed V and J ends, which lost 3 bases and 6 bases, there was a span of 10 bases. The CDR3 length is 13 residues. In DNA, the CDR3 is TGCGCCAGCAGCTGGGGGAGGAGCAATGAGCAGTTCTTC. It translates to CASSWGRSNEQFF.